The clone carrying this T cell receptor (beta chain) was seen a handful of times. The PCR contained 60 Vbeta and 13 Jbeta primers. Profiled with immunoSEQ multiplex PCR; TCRdb holds only in-frame clones, not every one. Found here are roughly 97,000 clones, approximately 76% of them singletons; the top ten hold 5% to 6.5%. This sample stems from a study of cytomegalovirus exposure and HLA in healthy donors. Germline V gene lookup returns CDR1 MNHNS and CDR2 SASEGT. This CDR3 region has 14 residues. V trimming: 5 bases; J trimming: 0 bases; junction bases outside the gene matches: 3. Sequencing was performed on PBMCs. The receptor's source is a young woman in good health and CMV-seropositive. J is TRBJ1-1 and V is TRBV6-1, with 7 bases fitting TRBD1. CDR3 amino acids: CASSTQGLNTEAFF. The CDR3 region has the DNA TGTGCCAGCAGTACACAGGGGCTGAACACTGAAGCTTTCTTT.